Below are 11 T cell receptor beta chains sequenced from a single sample in a study of Ad26.COV2.S vaccination and SARS-CoV-2 variants. Treatment given: over 15 received Ad26.COV2.S at low or high dose, single or two shots; roughly five received placebo; per-sample allocation not given. Following the first vaccine or placebo injection, samples were taken on day 63. Repertoires were generated with immunoSEQ multiplex PCR, while TCRdb's copy carries only in-frame clones and drops some. Of about 350,000 clones listed, approximately 85% are singletons. The source material was peripheral blood, sampled in a trial of Ad26.COV2.S vaccine versus placebo. The receptors stem from a person between 18 and 60 years old who received the Ad26.COV2.S COVID-19 vaccine or a placebo.

This chain links TRBV19 with TRBJ2-2; unclear D gene. Trimming took off 3 bases at V and 3 bases at J, with 5 bases between the two ends. Per the germline V gene, CDR1 is LNHDA and CDR2 is SQIVND (reference sequence). The CDR3 is 13 amino acids. The CDR3 DNA is TGTGCCAGTAGTATCGGAGACACCGGGGAGCTGTTTTTT. Amino acid sequence: CASSIGDTGELFF.

The chain is built from TRBV19 and TRBJ2-5, with 7 positions matching TRBD2. V trimming: 4 bases; J trimming: 5 bases; junction bases outside the gene matches: 7. The CDR3 consists of 14 residues. Germline CDR1 is LNHDA and CDR2 is SQIVND (reference sequence). The CDR3 protein is CASSTREGRETQYF. The CDR3 DNA reads TGTGCCAGTAGTACGAGGGAGGGGCGGGAGACCCAGTACTTC. Supplemented by reference TRBV19 and TRBJ2-5, the full variable domain reads DGGITQSPKYLFRKEGQNVTLSCEQNLNHDAMYWYRQDPGQGLRLIYYSQIVNDFQKGDIAEGYSVSREKKESFPLTVTSAQKNPTAFYLCASSTREGRETQYFGPGTRLLVL.

V and J are TRBV28 and TRBJ1-1; maybe TRBD1 (5 bases). The CDR3 spans 15 residues. V lost 5 bases and J lost 9, with 22 bases in between. Germline V gives CDR1 MDHEN, CDR2 SYDVKM. CDR3: CASSPTSHGTEKAFF. CDR3 in DNA: TGTGCCAGCAGTCCTACCTCTCACGGGACGGAAAAAGCTTTCTTT.

The count of this clone is one. The rearrangement uses TRBV7-9 and TRBJ2-2, with D uncertain. V shed 5 bases and J shed 3 bases, with 10 bases lying between them. Germline-derived CDR1 and CDR2 are SEHNR and FQNEAQ (reference sequence). The CDR3 has 14 residues. CDR3 DNA sequence: TGTGCCAGCAGCCTAACGGGCTACACCGGGGAGCTGTTTTTT. It specifies CASSLTGYTGELFF.

This clone was recorded only once. J is TRBJ1-5 and V is TRBV11-2; TRBD1 is a possible D gene (5 bases). Trimming cost V 5 bases and J 2 bases, with 10 bases left between them. CDR1 and CDR2 from the germline V gene are SGHAT and FQNNGV. The CDR3 has 14 residues. CDR3 sequence reads: CASSAGGGNQPQHF. DNA of the CDR3: TGTGCCAGCAGCGCCGGGGGAGGCAATCAGCCCCAGCATTTT.

This chain links TRBV28 with TRBJ2-5, with D perhaps matching TRBD1 or TRBD2 (5 bases each). CDR3 length equals 14 residues. The V gene lost 5 bases and the J gene lost 1 base, with 11 bases spanning the gap. Germline V CDR1 and CDR2: MDHEN, SYDVKM. Written as DNA, the CDR3 is TGTGCCAGCAGTCCCCCCGGGGCCCAAGAGACCCAGTACTTC. Translation gives CASSPPGAQETQYF.

This chain uses TRBV2 with TRBJ1-1; no definite D call. Germline lookup yields CDR1 SNHLY and CDR2 FYNNEI. CDR3 length: 14 residues. V was shortened by 5 bases and J by 1 base, with 11 bases between the two germline ends. CDR3 protein: CASSLTGPNTEAFF. Written as DNA, the CDR3 is TGTGCCAGCAGTCTTACCGGGCCGAACACTGAAGCTTTCTTT.

J is TRBJ2-5 and V is TRBV9; possibly TRBD1 for D (5 bases). The CDR3 length is 13 residues. In germline, CDR1 is SGDLS, CDR2 YYNGEE. V shed 0 bases and J shed 3 bases, with 6 bases lying between them. The DNA for the CDR3 is TGTGCCAGCAGCGTAGGCAGGGAAGAGACCCAGTACTTC. This gives the protein CASSVGREETQYF.

This clone has only a few counts. The genes are TRBV2 and TRBJ2-7; no firm D call. V was pared by 6 bases and J by 7 bases, with 10 bases between. The length of the CDR3 is 11 residues. Germline CDR1 and CDR2: SNHLY and FYNNEI. This CDR3 reads CASSTTWEQYF. The CDR3 DNA follows: TGTGCCAGCAGCACAACTTGGGAGCAGTACTTC.

The CDR3 sequence is CASSSPGRGDTGELFF. CDR3 sequence (DNA): TGCGCCAGCAGCTCCCCCGGGAGGGGCGACACCGGGGAGCTGTTTTTT. V and J are TRBV5-1 and TRBJ2-2, with TRBD2 matching 8 bases. From germline, CDR1 is SGHRS and CDR2 YFSETQ. The CDR3 covers 16 residues. V shed 3 bases and J 3 bases; nucleotides not matched to a gene: 7. The complete variable domain, with remaining parts taken from reference TRBV5-1 and TRBJ2-2, reads KAGVTQTPRYLIKTRGQQVTLSCSPISGHRSVSWYQQTPGQGLQFLFEYFSETQRNKGNFPGRFSGRQFSNSRSEMNVSTLELGDSALYLCASSSPGRGDTGELFFGEGSRLTVL.

The CDR3 protein is CASSLTSGSFEQYF. CDR3 in DNA: TGTGCCAGCAGCTTAACTAGCGGGAGCTTCGAGCAGTACTTC. This chain connects TRBV7-2 to TRBJ2-7; TRBD2 matches 11 bases. The J segment lost 6 bases and the V segment lost 2 bases, leaving 3 bases of the junction unmatched. The CDR3 extends over 14 amino acids. CDR1 is SGHTA, CDR2 FQGNSA, per germline.